These 13 T cell receptor beta chains were all obtained from the same sample, sequenced in a study of OX40 agonist ivuxolimab in advanced cancers. The table came from immunoSEQ multiplex PCR; TCRdb's copy has only in-frame clones and leaves some out. The data show 10,000 to 15,000 clones, around 87% seen once. The input for sequencing was CD4+ or CD8+ T cells sorted from blood, taken in a trial of the OX40 agonist ivuxolimab. These receptor sequences come from an adult with an advanced solid tumor such as melanoma, head and neck, liver or kidney cancer.

The chain employs TRBV11-2 and TRBJ2-7; D assignment may be TRBD1 or TRBD2 (7 bases each). This CDR3 has 14 amino acids. V lost 3 bases and J lost 5, with 14 bases in between. The V gene's germline CDR1 is SGHAT and CDR2 FQNNGV. The DNA of the CDR3 is TGTGCCAGCAGCTTCCAGGGGGGGGTTAACGAGCAGTACTTC. Translating it yields CASSFQGGVNEQYF.

The CDR3 loop is CASSSPGFDYNEQFF. Here the CDR3 DNA reads TGTGCCAGCAGCTCCCCCGGATTTGACTACAATGAGCAGTTCTTC. The genes are TRBV9 and TRBJ2-1; D remains ambiguous. This CDR3 comprises 15 residues. The V gene's germline CDR1 is SGDLS and CDR2 YYNGEE. V lost 4 bases and J lost 3, with 14 bases in between.

This chain joins TRBV6-4 and TRBJ2-1, with TRBD2 matching 12 bases. CDR3 length: 17 amino acids. The V gene's germline CDR1 is MRHNA and CDR2 SNTAGT. The trim removed 2 bases at V and 1 base at J, leaving 3 bases unmatched. CDR3 sequence reads: CASSDTGTSGSYNEQFF. The CDR3 coding sequence is TGTGCCAGCAGTGACACCGGGACTAGCGGGTCCTACAATGAGCAGTTCTTC.

The V and J genes are TRBV7-9 and TRBJ2-2; 11 positions agree with TRBD2. CDR1 and CDR2 (germline): SEHNR, FQNEAQ (reference sequence). The V and J ends lost 8 bases and 5 bases, in that order; junction bases with no gene match: 13. CDR3 length equals 17 residues. CDR3 sequence reads: CASVPPPASGRTGELFF. The DNA of the CDR3 is TGTGCCAGCGTCCCCCCCCCAGCTAGCGGGAGGACCGGGGAGCTGTTTTTT.

The chain employs TRBV7-9 and TRBJ2-2; no reliable D call. Trimming took 5 bases from V and 4 from J, leaving 14 bases between them. The germline V gene encodes CDR1 SEHNR and CDR2 FQNEAQ (reference sequence). CDR3 length: 15 residues. The DNA for the CDR3 is TGTGCCAGCAGCAACCTAGTGTCGGGCACCGGGGAGCTGTTTTTT. It yields the protein CASSNLVSGTGELFF.

CDR3 sequence reads: CASSIYNEQFF. The DNA for the CDR3 is TGTGCCAGCAGCATATACAATGAGCAGTTCTTC. The rearrangement links TRBV7-9 to TRBJ2-1; D is unclear. This CDR3 is built from 11 residues. In germline, CDR1 is SEHNR, CDR2 FQNEAQ (reference sequence). V gave up 5 bases and J gave up 4 bases, with 3 bases separating them.

The J gene is TRBJ2-1, the V gene TRBV2, with 10 nucleotides matching TRBD2. Germline CDR1 and CDR2: SNHLY and FYNNEI. The CDR3 runs 18 residues. The junction had 11 bases not matched to a gene; V was cut back by 0 bases and J by 6 bases. CDR3 loop: CASSEARASGSVSNEQFF. Written as DNA, the CDR3 is TGTGCCAGCAGTGAAGCGCGGGCTAGCGGGAGCGTTAGCAATGAGCAGTTCTTC.

This chain uses TRBV11-2 with TRBJ2-1; 10 bases match TRBD2. V trimming: 6 bases; J trimming: 5 bases; junction bases outside the gene matches: 19. The CDR3 is 19 amino acids. Germline CDR1 SGHAT, CDR2 FQNNGV. This CDR3 reads CASSPGLANTRRAHNEQFF. CDR3 DNA sequence: TGTGCCAGCAGTCCGGGACTAGCGAATACCAGACGGGCCCACAATGAGCAGTTCTTC. Using reference TRBV11-2 and TRBJ2-1 for the parts outside the CDR3, the full variable domain is EAGVAQSPRYKIIEKRQSVAFWCNPISGHATLYWYQQILGQGPKLLIQFQNNGVVDDSQLPKDRFSAERLKGVDSTLKIQPAKLEDSAVYLCASSPGLANTRRAHNEQFFGPGTRLTVL.

This chain joins TRBV2 and TRBJ1-5; D remains unclear. Germline V CDR1 and CDR2: SNHLY, FYNNEI. The CDR3 has 12 residues. Trimming stripped 7 bases from V and 4 bases from J, with 8 bases between. In DNA, the CDR3 is TGTGCCAGCACCTTGACTAATCAGCCCCAGCATTTT. This gives the protein CASTLTNQPQHF. Variable domain in full (rest from reference TRBV2 and TRBJ1-5): EPEVTQTPSHQVTQMGQEVILRCVPISNHLYFYWYRQILGQKVEFLVSFYNNEISEKSEIFDDQFSVERPDGSNFTLKIRSTKLEDSAMYFCASTLTNQPQHFGDGTRLSIL.

J is TRBJ1-4 and V is TRBV7-6, with 8 bases fitting TRBD1. The germline V gene has CDR1 SGHVS and CDR2 FNYEAQ. There are 15 residues in the CDR3. V shed 5 bases, J shed 4 bases, and the junction held 6 bases outside the gene matches. Here the CDR3 reads CASSRFDRGNEKLFF. The CDR3 DNA is TGTGCCAGCAGCCGATTTGACAGGGGTAATGAAAAACTGTTTTTT.

This sequence joins TRBV11-1 and TRBJ2-7; D may be TRBD2 (6 bases). V lost 2 bases, J lost 0 bases, and 20 bases lay in between. Germline CDR1 is SGHAT and CDR2 is FQDESV (reference sequence). This CDR3 has 18 residues. The CDR3: CASSLSLSRGGPSYEQYF. In DNA form, the CDR3 reads TGTGCCAGCAGCTTAAGCCTTTCGAGGGGAGGCCCCTCCTACGAGCAGTACTTC.

CDR3 in amino acids: CASSWQAAYEQYF. As DNA, the CDR3 is TGTGCCAGTAGTTGGCAGGCCGCCTACGAGCAGTACTTC. J is TRBJ2-7 and V is TRBV19; D is ambiguous. The germline CDR1 and CDR2 sequences are LNHDA and SQIVND (reference sequence). The germline V and J ends were trimmed by 5 bases and 2 bases, with 10 bases remaining between them. This CDR3 has 13 amino acids.

The CDR3 DNA reads TGTGCCAGCAGCTTAAATCGACTAGGGGGAGAGACCCAGTACTTC. Protein product: CASSLNRLGGETQYF. The chain combines TRBV11-2 with TRBJ2-5; D might be TRBD1 or TRBD2, each matching 6 bases. This CDR3 is 15 amino acids long. Trimming removed 2 bases from V and 4 bases from J, with 14 bases in between. Germline-derived CDR1 and CDR2 are SGHAT and FQNNGV.